One and the same sample provided the 20 T cell receptor beta chains below, sequenced in a study of post-analysis software for immune sequencing data. The study, taken as a whole, reports: Five or six TRBV segments, including TRBV5-6, TRBV5-1 and TRBV20-1, were more frequent in patients than controls.

Their antigens are not known. Every TCR beta cDNA library bore unique molecular identifiers. Each CDR3 protein gets one entry after TCRdb re-called the PCR reads with MiXCR. The sample shows 450,000 to 650,000 distinct CDR3 sequences, 44% of them seen only once. The sample comprised blood. These receptors all stem from a girl aged 10 to 17 with multiple sclerosis.

This chain joins TRBV2 and TRBJ2-3; TRBD1 aligns across 8 bases. This CDR3 comprises 15 residues. The germline V gene encodes CDR1 SNHLY and CDR2 FYNNEI. Trimming cost V 8 bases and J 0 bases; bases outside gene matches: 7. In DNA, the CDR3 is TGTGCCAGCCGAGACAGGGGCGCTAGCACAGATACGCAGTATTTT. Residues: CASRDRGASTDTQYF.

The chain is built from TRBV5-6 and TRBJ1-2; 9 positions match TRBD1. V was clipped by 4 bases and J by 6 bases; unmatched bases: 10. The germline CDR1 and CDR2 sequences are SGHDT and YYEEEE. The CDR3 contains 15 residues. The CDR3 DNA reads as TGTGCCAGCAGCATAGACAGGGGGGAAGTTCATGGCTACACCTTC. Translation: CASSIDRGEVHGYTF.

The chain recombines TRBV12-3 or TRBV12-4 with TRBJ2-1; D may be TRBD1 or TRBD2 (5 bases each). This CDR3 contains 12 residues. Deletions cut 1 base from V and 15 bases from J, with 13 bases between. The DNA of the CDR3 is TGTGCCAGCAGTTTAGGGGGGACGACAAGGTTCTTC. Amino acids: CASSLGGTTRFF.

In this sample, this clonotype turned up a few times. This chain links TRBV7-8 with TRBJ2-7; 7 nucleotides match TRBD2. V shed 1 base, J shed 5 bases, and the junction held 26 bases outside the gene matches. The CDR3 is 21 amino acids. Germline V gives CDR1 SGHVS, CDR2 FQNEAQ. The CDR3 sequence is CASSLVWGGTTKRGSGDEQYF. CDR3 DNA: TGTGCCAGCAGCTTAGTTTGGGGAGGGACTACAAAGCGGGGCTCTGGTGACGAGCAGTACTTC.

The rearrangement uses TRBV5-1 and TRBJ2-1, with 8 bases lining up with TRBD2. Germline V gives CDR1 SGHRS, CDR2 YFSETQ. The trim removed 2 bases at V and 7 bases at J, leaving 8 bases unmatched. The CDR3 has 15 residues. The DNA of the CDR3 is TGCGCCAGCAGCTTCGGCGGGGGGAACCCAAATGAGCAGTTCTTC. Its protein is CASSFGGGNPNEQFF.

This clonotype was seen a few times. This chain joins TRBV7-9 and TRBJ2-7; TRBD2 agrees at 7 bases. The CDR3 is made up of 15 amino acids. CDR1 and CDR2 (germline): SEHNR, FQNEAQ (reference sequence). V trimming: 5 bases; J trimming: 2 bases; junction bases outside the gene matches: 9. Here the CDR3 DNA reads TGTGCCAGCAGCCCGCCCTGGGGGGGGGCCTACGAGCAGTACTTC. Translated, it gives CASSPPWGGAYEQYF. Looking up the rest from reference TRBV7-9 and TRBJ2-7 gives the full variable domain: DTGVSQNPRHKITKRGQNVTFRCDPISEHNRLYWYRQTLGQGPEFLTYFQNEAQLEKSRLLSDRFSAERPKGSFSTLEIQRTEQGDSAMYLCASSPPWGGAYEQYFGPGTRLTVT.

The chain couples TRBV29-1 to TRBJ1-2; D gene ambiguous. The CDR3 loop spans 14 amino acids. The V gene's germline CDR1 is SQVTM and CDR2 ANQGSEA. Trimming took off 8 bases at V and 4 bases at J, with 20 bases between the two ends. CDR3: CSTLTGKSTYGYTF. The CDR3 nucleotides are TGCAGCACTTTGACCGGGAAAAGCACCTATGGCTACACCTTC.

The chain links TRBV4-1 to TRBJ1-6; 7 bases fit TRBD1. The CDR3 contains 15 residues. Germline lookup yields CDR1 MGHRA and CDR2 YSYEKL. The V and J ends lost 1 base and 5 bases, in that order; junction bases with no gene match: 2. The CDR3 bases are TGCGCCAGCAGCCAAGGAGGGGGCCATAATTCACCCCTCCACTTT. This translates into CASSQGGGHNSPLHF.

The chain uses TRBV24-1 and TRBJ2-1; the match to TRBD2 covers 14 bases. CDR3 length equals 17 residues. With 3 bases clipped from V and 3 bases from J, the junction kept 3 bases outside the gene matches. Germline CDR1 is KGHDR and CDR2 is SFDVKD. Written as DNA, the CDR3 is TGTGCCACCAGTGATGGGGGACTAGCGGGAGTCTACAATGAGCAGTTCTTC. This gives the protein CATSDGGLAGVYNEQFF.

Concerning this clonotype itself: The junction differs from germline at one of its ends, possibly a read error. This chain links TRBV12-3 or TRBV12-4 with TRBJ2-2; the match to TRBD2 covers 12 bases. This CDR3 spans 15 amino acids. The CDR3 here is CASSLAGGPAGELFF. CDR3 in DNA: TGTGCCAGCAGTCTAGCGGGAGGGCCCGCCGGGGAGCTGTTTTTT.

This clonotype was seen only a few times. This chain joins TRBV7-8 and TRBJ1-4; 11 bases are shared with TRBD1. In germline, CDR1 is SGHVS, CDR2 FQNEAQ. The length of the CDR3 is 17 residues. With V trimmed by 4 bases and J by 4 bases, 8 bases remained unmatched. The CDR3 DNA follows: TGTGCCAGCAGCTGGACAGGGGGCTCAGTCGGTAATGAAAAACTGTTTTTT. Translating it yields CASSWTGGSVGNEKLFF.

This clonotype has ten or more counts. The chain carries TRBV12-3 or TRBV12-4 and TRBJ2-1; 7 bases are shared with TRBD1. V gave up 7 bases and J gave up 0 bases; unmatched junction bases: 3. This CDR3 region has 14 residues. CDR3 sequence: CASTGTVSYNEQFF. The CDR3 DNA reads as TGTGCCAGCACCGGGACAGTCTCCTACAATGAGCAGTTCTTC.

This CDR3 is CASFGPYNEQFF. In nucleotides, the CDR3 is TGTGCCAGCTTCGGCCCCTACAATGAGCAGTTCTTC. The chain is built from TRBV5-6 and TRBJ2-1, with no clear D. Germline V CDR1 and CDR2: SGHDT, YYEEEE. V dropped 7 bases and J dropped 2 bases, with 7 bases sitting between them. The CDR3 runs to 12 residues.

The chain employs TRBV12-3 or TRBV12-4 and TRBJ2-7; the match to TRBD1 covers 9 bases. The CDR3 length is 14 residues. Unmatched junction bases numbered 6, after V lost 2 bases and J lost 7 bases. The CDR3 nucleotides are TGTGCCAGCAGTTTAAAACAGGGGGCTGGGGAGCAGTACTTC. Translation gives CASSLKQGAGEQYF.

This rearrangement joins TRBV27 to TRBJ2-7, with 11 nucleotides matching TRBD1. This CDR3 is 15 amino acids long. V gave up 5 bases and J gave up 4 bases; unmatched junction bases: 7. Germline-derived CDR1 and CDR2 are MNHEY and SMNVEV (reference sequence). CDR3 in amino acids: CASSTPGTGGYEQYF. The CDR3 coding sequence is TGTGCCAGCAGTACTCCTGGGACAGGGGGATACGAGCAGTACTTC.

This clonotype was counted a few times. V and J are TRBV5-1 and TRBJ2-3, with TRBD2 as a possible D gene (5 bases). Germline CDR1 is SGHRS and CDR2 is YFSETQ. There are 15 residues in the CDR3. The ends were cut back, 3 bases at V and 2 bases at J, with 13 bases in the middle. CDR3 amino acids: CASSSNMGDTDTQYF. The CDR3 DNA reads as TGCGCCAGCAGCTCCAACATGGGAGACACAGATACGCAGTATTTT.

V is TRBV20-1 and J is TRBJ2-5, with TRBD1 matching over 8 bases. With the DNA end fitting TRBJ2-7 better, the J assignment may be wrong. This CDR3 has 13 amino acids. Germline V gene sequence: CDR1 DFQATT, CDR2 SNEGSKA (reference sequence). Here the CDR3 DNA reads TGCAGTGCTGATTCGGACAGGGTGAACGAGCAGTACTTC. Translation: CSADSDRVNEQYF.

The chain links TRBV12-3 or TRBV12-4 to TRBJ2-5, with 7 bases identical to TRBD1. CDR3 length: 17 amino acids. The J segment lost 5 bases and the V segment lost 6 bases, leaving 18 bases of the junction unmatched. CDR3 sequence: CASSPTSTGDSAETQYF. The CDR3 DNA reads as TGTGCCAGCAGCCCAACCTCTACAGGGGATAGCGCGGAGACCCAGTACTTC.

In its sample, this clonotype was seen a few times. The DNA of the CDR3 is TGTGCCAGCAGCCCGCTCCGGGGACAGGGGGCAGGAGAGCAGTACTTC. It encodes CASSPLRGQGAGEQYF. This chain joins TRBV7-6 and TRBJ2-7; 12 bases line up with TRBD1. Trimming removed 5 bases from V and 7 bases from J; junction bases left unmatched: 12. CDR1 SGHVS and CDR2 FNYEAQ come from the germline V gene. The CDR3 length is 16 residues.

In its sample, this clonotype was seen a few times. The chain employs TRBV2 and TRBJ2-3; weak D call: TRBD2 (5 bases). The CDR3 runs 14 residues. Trimming took off 6 bases at V and 2 bases at J, with 12 bases between the two ends. The germline V gene has CDR1 SNHLY and CDR2 FYNNEI. The CDR3 is CASRTNPITDTQYF. The CDR3 DNA reads as TGTGCCAGCAGGACTAACCCTATCACAGATACGCAGTATTTT.